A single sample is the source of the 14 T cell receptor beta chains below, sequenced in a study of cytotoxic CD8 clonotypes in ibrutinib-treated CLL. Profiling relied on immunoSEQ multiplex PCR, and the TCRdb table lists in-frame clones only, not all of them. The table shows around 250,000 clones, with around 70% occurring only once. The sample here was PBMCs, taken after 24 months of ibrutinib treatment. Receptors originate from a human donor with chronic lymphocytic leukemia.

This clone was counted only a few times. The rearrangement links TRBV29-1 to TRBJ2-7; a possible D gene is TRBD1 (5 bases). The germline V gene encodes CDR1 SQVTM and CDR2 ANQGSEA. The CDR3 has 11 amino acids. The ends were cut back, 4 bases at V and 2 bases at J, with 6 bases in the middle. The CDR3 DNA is TGCAGCGTTGGCAGGGCCTACGAGCAGTACTTC. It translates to CSVGRAYEQYF.

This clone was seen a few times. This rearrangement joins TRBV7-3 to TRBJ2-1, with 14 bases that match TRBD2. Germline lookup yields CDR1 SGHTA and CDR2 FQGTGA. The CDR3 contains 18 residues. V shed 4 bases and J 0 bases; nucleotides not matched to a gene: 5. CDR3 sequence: CASSSPGTSGSSYNEQFF. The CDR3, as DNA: TGTGCCAGCAGCTCCCCCGGGACTAGCGGGAGCTCCTACAATGAGCAGTTCTTC.

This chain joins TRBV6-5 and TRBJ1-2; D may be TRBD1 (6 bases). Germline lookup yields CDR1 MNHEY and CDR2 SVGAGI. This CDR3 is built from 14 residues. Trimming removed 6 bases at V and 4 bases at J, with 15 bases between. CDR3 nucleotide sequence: TGTGCCAGCAGCCGAGGGGGGGGAGGCTATGGCTACACCTTC. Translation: CASSRGGGGYGYTF.

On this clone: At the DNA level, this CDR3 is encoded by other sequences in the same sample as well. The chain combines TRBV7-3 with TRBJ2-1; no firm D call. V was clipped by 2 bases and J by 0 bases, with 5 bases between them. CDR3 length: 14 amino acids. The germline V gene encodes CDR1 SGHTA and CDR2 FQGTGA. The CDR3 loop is CASSLSGSYNEQFF. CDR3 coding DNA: TGTGCCAGCAGCTTATCCGGCTCCTACAATGAGCAGTTCTTC.

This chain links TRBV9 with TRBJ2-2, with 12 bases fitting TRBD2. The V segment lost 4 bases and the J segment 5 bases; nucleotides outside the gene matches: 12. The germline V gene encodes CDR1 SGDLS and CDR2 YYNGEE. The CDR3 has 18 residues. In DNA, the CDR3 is TGTGCCAGCAGCCCCAGCCTAGCGGGAGGGCTAGTTACCGGGGAGCTGTTTTTT. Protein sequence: CASSPSLAGGLVTGELFF.

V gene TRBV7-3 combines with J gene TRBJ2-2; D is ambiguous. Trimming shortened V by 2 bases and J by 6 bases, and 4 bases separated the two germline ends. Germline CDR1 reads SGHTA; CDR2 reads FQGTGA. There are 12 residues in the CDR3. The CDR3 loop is CASSLEPGELFF. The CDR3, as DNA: TGTGCCAGCAGCTTAGAACCCGGGGAGCTGTTTTTT.

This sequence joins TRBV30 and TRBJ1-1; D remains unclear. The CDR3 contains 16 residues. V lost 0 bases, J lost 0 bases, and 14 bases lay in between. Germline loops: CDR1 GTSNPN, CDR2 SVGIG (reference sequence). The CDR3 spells CAWSVSFWSLNTEAFF. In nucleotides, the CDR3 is TGTGCCTGGAGTGTATCTTTTTGGAGTTTGAACACTGAAGCTTTCTTT. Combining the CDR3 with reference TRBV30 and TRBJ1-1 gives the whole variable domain SQTIHQWPATLVQPVGSPLSLECTVEGTSNPNLYWYRQAAGRGLQLLFYSVGIGQISSEVPQNLSASRPQDRQFILSSKKLLLSDSGFYLCAWSVSFWSLNTEAFFGQGTRLTVV.

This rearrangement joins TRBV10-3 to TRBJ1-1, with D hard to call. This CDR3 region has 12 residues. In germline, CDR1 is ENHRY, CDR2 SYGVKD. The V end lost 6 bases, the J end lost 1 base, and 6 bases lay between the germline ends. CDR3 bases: TGTGCCATCAGGCAAGAGAACACTGAAGCTTTCTTT. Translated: CAIRQENTEAFF.

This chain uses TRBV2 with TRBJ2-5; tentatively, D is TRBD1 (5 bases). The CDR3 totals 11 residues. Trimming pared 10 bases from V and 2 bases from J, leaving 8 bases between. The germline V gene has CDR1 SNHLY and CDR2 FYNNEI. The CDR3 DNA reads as TGTGCCACAGGGCTACAAGAGACCCAGTACTTC. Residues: CATGLQETQYF.

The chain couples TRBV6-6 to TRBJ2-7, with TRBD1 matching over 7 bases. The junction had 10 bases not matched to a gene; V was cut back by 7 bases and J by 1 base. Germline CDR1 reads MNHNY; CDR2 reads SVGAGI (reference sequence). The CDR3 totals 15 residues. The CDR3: CASTHIGQDSYEQYF. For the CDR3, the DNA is TGTGCCAGCACCCATATAGGACAGGATTCCTACGAGCAGTACTTC.

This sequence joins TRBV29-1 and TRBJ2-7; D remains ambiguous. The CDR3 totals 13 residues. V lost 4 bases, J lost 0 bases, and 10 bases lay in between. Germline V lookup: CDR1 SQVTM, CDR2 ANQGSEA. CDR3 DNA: TGCAGCGTTGTTAGTGGGGACTCCTACGAGCAGTACTTC. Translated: CSVVSGDSYEQYF.

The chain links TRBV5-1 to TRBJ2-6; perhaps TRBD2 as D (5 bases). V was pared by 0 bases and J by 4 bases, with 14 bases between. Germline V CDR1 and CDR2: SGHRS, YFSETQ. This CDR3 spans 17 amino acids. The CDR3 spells CASSLADWAGGANVLTF. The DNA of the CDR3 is TGCGCCAGCAGCTTGGCAGACTGGGCGGGCGGGGCCAACGTCCTGACTTTC.

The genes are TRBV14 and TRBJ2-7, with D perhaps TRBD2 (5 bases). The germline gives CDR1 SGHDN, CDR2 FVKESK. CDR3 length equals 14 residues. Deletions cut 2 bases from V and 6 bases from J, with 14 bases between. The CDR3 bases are TGTGCCAGCAGCCAAAACTCCGGGGTGGGCGAGCAGTACTTC. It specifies CASSQNSGVGEQYF. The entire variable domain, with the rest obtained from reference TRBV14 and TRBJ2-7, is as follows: EAGVTQFPSHSVIEKGQTVTLRCDPISGHDNLYWYRRVMGKEIKFLLHFVKESKQDESGMPNNRFLAERTGGTYSTLKVQPAELEDSGVYFCASSQNSGVGEQYFGPGTRLTVT.

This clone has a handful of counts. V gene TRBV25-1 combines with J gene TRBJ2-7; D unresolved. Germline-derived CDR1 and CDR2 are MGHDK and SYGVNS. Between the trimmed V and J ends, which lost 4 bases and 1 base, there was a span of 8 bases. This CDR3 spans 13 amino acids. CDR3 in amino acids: CASSGSGSYEQYF. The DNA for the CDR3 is TGTGCCAGCAGTGGATCCGGATCCTACGAGCAGTACTTC.